This T cell receptor beta chain came from a study of blood T cell repertoires in COVID-19 (dated by TCRdb to 2020 to 2022). Background on the whole study: Samples covering the acute and convalescent phases of COVID-19 were provided by collaborators in the United States, Italy and Spain. The dataset comprised deeply sampled blood TCRbeta repertoires from subjects exposed to, actively infected with, or recovered from COVID-19. The sample metadata nearly always contained a de-identified subject ID, COVID-19 status, age in years and sex. Samples came from the ongoing ImmuneRACE study (first 160 participants) plus 1,254 subjects from 6 global collaborators. HLA class I and class II types, where available, came from metadata supplied by the sample provider rather than from assay-based typing. The prospective study material was composed of cDNA or gDNA derived from T cells, B-cell-depleted T cells, or PBMCs. The repertoires were made available in a free public database intended to serve as a resource for research on the immune response to SARS-CoV-2.

The CDR1 and CDR2 encoded by the germline V gene are SQVTM and ANQGSEA. V trim: 8 bases; J trim: 5 bases; unmatched bases: 6. The CDR3, from cysteine to phenylalanine, totals 12 residues. CDR3 DNA is the only sequence kept; it has 36 bases, read in frame from the first base. Summary of the overall study and its limitations: The amount of clinical and demographic metadata varied by source and participant and was provided uncurated.

Details on this clone: The specificity of this receptor is unknown. Base quality data are lacking; no much larger clone is found one base away.

One collaborating source in Seattle enrolled patients while the patients were actively infected and followed the patients over time throughout the course of disease. Each collaborating institution followed its own protocols to collect whole blood in K2EDTA tubes. For TCRbeta analysis, collaborators shipped samples in one of three forms: frozen whole blood, isolated PBMCs, or DNA extracted from either of those sample types. The immunoSEQ Assay, a bias-controlled multiplex PCR, was used to amplify TCRbeta CDR3 regions from genomic DNA. In the source study's methods: Within the assay, amplification of reference gene primers was used to estimate how many nucleated cells each sample contained. To quantify the absolute abundance of each unique TCRbeta CDR3 rearrangement, sequence reads were collapsed and filtered. Productive Simpson clonality was computed per sample as the square root of Simpson's diversity index over productive rearrangements. Entries here come from immuneACCESS through TCRdb and include only in-frame sequences with V and J called. Some clones fail to appear in such tables; in the studies checked, an unresolved V gene covers under half of the shortfall, and the cause of the remainder is unknown. The DNA gave D and trimming, while V, J and clone size come from that table. The sample records 70,000 or so clones, around 74% of which are singletons. Clones ranked in the top ten supply about 15% of the sample.

The rearranged chain carries TRBV29-1 and TRBJ1-2; 9 bases in the middle match TRBD1. The sequencing input was peripheral blood. The TCR was taken from a man between 60 and 75 years old with COVID-19, enrolled during active disease. The DNA reads as follows: TGCAGCTTGGACAGGGGACTATATGGCTACACCTTC. This gives the protein CSLDRGLYGYTF.